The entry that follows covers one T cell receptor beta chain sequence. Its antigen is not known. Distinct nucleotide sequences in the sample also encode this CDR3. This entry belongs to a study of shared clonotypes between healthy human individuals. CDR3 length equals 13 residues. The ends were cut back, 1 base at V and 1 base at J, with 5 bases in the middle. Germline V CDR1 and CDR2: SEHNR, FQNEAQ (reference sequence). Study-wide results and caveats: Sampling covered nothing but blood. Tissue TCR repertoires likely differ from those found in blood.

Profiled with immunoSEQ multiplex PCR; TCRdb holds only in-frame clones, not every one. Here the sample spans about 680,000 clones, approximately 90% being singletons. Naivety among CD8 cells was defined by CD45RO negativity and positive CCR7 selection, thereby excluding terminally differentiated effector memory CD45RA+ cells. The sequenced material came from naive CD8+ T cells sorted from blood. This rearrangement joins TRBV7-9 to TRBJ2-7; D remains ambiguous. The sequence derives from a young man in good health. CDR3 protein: CASSLDGSYEQYF. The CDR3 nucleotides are TGTGCCAGCAGCTTAGACGGTTCCTACGAGCAGTACTTC.